This is a list of T cell receptor beta chains from one sample in a study of blood T cell repertoires in COVID-19. TCRdb's table, derived via immunoSEQ multiplex PCR, lists solely in-frame clones and lacks some. The sample has some 300,000 clones; roughly 87% are singletons. Material for sequencing was PBMCs or T cells enriched from blood (not recorded which). The receptors derive from a woman aged 30 to 39 who had recovered from COVID-19. The CDR3 runs from the conserved cysteine through the conserved F or W. The D gene is left open where the match is weak. Clone size is not always given. Where it is, it says once, few, many or a class for expanded clones.

J gene: TRBJ1-2
D gene: NA
clone size: NA
CDR3 length: 12
V gene: TRBV3-1/TRBV3-2
CDR3 protein: CASSPVCHGYTF
CDR3 DNA: TGTGCCAGCAGCCCGGTTTGCCATGGCTACACCTTC

J gene: TRBJ1-2
D gene: NA
clone size: NA
CDR3 length: 14
V gene: TRBV6-5
CDR3 protein: CASSNAEGPYGYTF
CDR3 DNA: TGTGCCAGTTCTAACGCGGAGGGCCCCTATGGCTACACCTTC

J gene: TRBJ1-5
D gene: NA
clone size: NA
CDR3 length: 13
V gene: TRBV28
CDR3 protein: CASSPYSSQPQHF
CDR3 DNA: TGTGCCAGCAGTCCGTACTCAAGTCAGCCCCAGCATTTT

J gene: TRBJ1-5
D gene: NA
clone size: NA
CDR3 length: 14
V gene: TRBV5-4
CDR3 protein: CASSFWGGNQPQHF
CDR3 DNA: TGTGCCAGCAGCTTTTGGGGAGGAAATCAGCCCCAGCATTTT

J gene: TRBJ1-1
D gene: NA
clone size: NA
CDR3 length: 15
V gene: TRBV27
CDR3 protein: CASSFRDPGRQGTFF
CDR3 DNA: TGTGCCAGCAGTTTTAGGGATCCCGGGCGCCAGGGGACTTTCTTT

J gene: TRBJ2-5
D gene: TRBD2
clone size: NA
CDR3 length: 16
V gene: TRBV27
CDR3 protein: CASSRAAGEYQETQYF
CDR3 DNA: TGTGCCAGCAGTCGGGCCGCGGGAGAGTACCAAGAGACCCAGTACTTC

J gene: TRBJ1-1
D gene: NA
clone size: once
CDR3 length: 13
V gene: TRBV9
CDR3 protein: CASSVRVLTEAFF
CDR3 DNA: TGTGCCAGCAGCGTCAGGGTTTTGACTGAAGCTTTCTTT

J gene: TRBJ1-1
D gene: NA
clone size: NA
CDR3 length: 14
V gene: TRBV5-1
CDR3 protein: CASSWRGGITEAFF
CDR3 DNA: TGCGCCAGCAGCTGGCGGGGCGGGATCACTGAAGCTTTCTTT

J gene: TRBJ2-3
D gene: NA
clone size: NA
CDR3 length: 16
V gene: TRBV6-2/TRBV6-3
CDR3 protein: CASSYSSPGATDTQYF
CDR3 DNA: TGTGCCAGCAGTTATTCTTCCCCAGGGGCCACAGATACGCAGTATTTT

J gene: TRBJ1-2
D gene: NA
clone size: NA
CDR3 length: 11
V gene: TRBV20-1
CDR3 protein: CSLQGSYGYTF
CDR3 DNA: TGCAGCTTACAGGGTTCCTATGGCTACACCTTC

J gene: TRBJ2-3
D gene: NA
clone size: NA
CDR3 length: 14
V gene: TRBV6-5
CDR3 protein: CASSYTGSTDTQYF
CDR3 DNA: TGTGCCAGCAGTTACACAGGGTCGACAGATACGCAGTATTTT

J gene: TRBJ2-6
D gene: NA
clone size: NA
CDR3 length: 13
V gene: TRBV28
CDR3 protein: CASRYRRSNVLTF
CDR3 DNA: TGTGCCAGCAGATACCGGAGGTCCAACGTCCTGACTTTC

J gene: TRBJ1-2
D gene: TRBD1
clone size: NA
CDR3 length: 17
V gene: TRBV27
CDR3 protein: CASSSRQGASPNYGYTF
CDR3 DNA: TGTGCCAGCAGTTCCAGACAGGGGGCCTCTCCTAACTATGGCTACACCTTC

J gene: TRBJ2-1
D gene: NA
clone size: once
CDR3 length: 13
V gene: TRBV27
CDR3 protein: CASSPGKYNEQFF
CDR3 DNA: TGTGCCAGCAGTCCAGGGAAGTACAATGAGCAGTTCTTC

J gene: TRBJ2-7
D gene: TRBD1
clone size: NA
CDR3 length: 13
V gene: TRBV9
CDR3 protein: CASSFTPQGAVYF
CDR3 DNA: TGTGCCAGCAGCTTTACACCCCAGGGGGCAGTGTACTTC

J gene: TRBJ2-3
D gene: NA
clone size: NA
CDR3 length: 16
V gene: TRBV29-1
CDR3 protein: CSVALGQRGLGDTQYF
CDR3 DNA: TGCAGCGTAGCCTTGGGACAGAGGGGACTAGGAGATACGCAGTATTTT

J gene: TRBJ2-7
D gene: NA
clone size: NA
CDR3 length: 13
V gene: TRBV6-1
CDR3 protein: CASSDKGYYEQYF
CDR3 DNA: TGTGCCAGCAGTGATAAGGGGTACTACGAGCAGTACTTC

J gene: TRBJ1-1
D gene: NA
clone size: NA
CDR3 length: 14
V gene: TRBV5-1
CDR3 protein: CASSPRQRNTEAFF
CDR3 DNA: TGCGCCAGCAGCCCCCGGCAGCGGAACACTGAAGCTTTCTTT

J gene: TRBJ1-2
D gene: TRBD1
clone size: NA
CDR3 length: 16
V gene: TRBV7-2
CDR3 protein: CASSLGRTGINYGYTF
CDR3 DNA: TGTGCCAGCAGCTTAGGCCGGACAGGGATAAACTATGGCTACACCTTC

J gene: TRBJ2-1
D gene: NA
clone size: once
CDR3 length: 13
V gene: TRBV29-1
CDR3 protein: CSVVRGANNEQFF
CDR3 DNA: TGCAGCGTTGTCAGGGGCGCGAACAATGAGCAGTTCTTC

J gene: TRBJ2-3
D gene: TRBD2
clone size: NA
CDR3 length: 13
V gene: TRBV3-1/TRBV3-2
CDR3 protein: CASSKRGGGTQYF
CDR3 DNA: TGTGCCAGCAGTAAACGGGGGGGCGGTACGCAGTATTTT

J gene: TRBJ2-7
D gene: NA
clone size: NA
CDR3 length: 17
V gene: TRBV5-1
CDR3 protein: CASSLEVAEDITHEQYF
CDR3 DNA: TGCGCCAGCAGCTTGGAGGTAGCCGAGGATATTACCCACGAGCAGTACTTC

J gene: TRBJ1-2
D gene: NA
clone size: NA
CDR3 length: 17
V gene: TRBV10-1
CDR3 protein: CASSNRTLGSSHYGYTF
CDR3 DNA: TGCGCCAGTAGTAACAGGACGCTTGGCTCCAGTCACTATGGCTACACCTTC

J gene: TRBJ1-2
D gene: TRBD1
clone size: NA
CDR3 length: 16
V gene: TRBV9
CDR3 protein: CASSVASRDRVGGYTF
CDR3 DNA: TGTGCCAGCAGCGTAGCTTCTAGGGACAGGGTTGGCGGCTACACCTTC

J gene: TRBJ2-6
D gene: NA
clone size: NA
CDR3 length: 19
V gene: TRBV14
CDR3 protein: CASSQVSRSFGSGANVLTF
CDR3 DNA: TGTGCCAGCAGCCAAGTATCGAGAAGTTTTGGCTCTGGGGCCAACGTCCTGACTTTC

J gene: TRBJ1-4
D gene: NA
clone size: NA
CDR3 length: 12
V gene: TRBV27
CDR3 protein: CASSLRGGKLFF
CDR3 DNA: TGTGCCAGCAGTTTACGGGGGGGAAAACTGTTTTTT

J gene: TRBJ2-1
D gene: NA
clone size: NA
CDR3 length: 14
V gene: TRBV27
CDR3 protein: CASSSSIGSNEQFF
CDR3 DNA: TGTGCCAGCAGTTCTTCCATCGGGTCGAATGAGCAGTTCTTC

J gene: TRBJ2-2
D gene: NA
clone size: once
CDR3 length: 12
V gene: TRBV6-2/TRBV6-3
CDR3 protein: CASSRNTGELFF
CDR3 DNA: TGTGCCAGCAGTCGTAACACCGGGGAGCTGTTTTTT

J gene: TRBJ1-6
D gene: NA
clone size: few
CDR3 length: 14
V gene: TRBV29-1
CDR3 protein: CSVKVDRFSSPLHF
CDR3 DNA: TGCAGCGTCAAGGTAGACAGGTTTAGTTCACCCCTCCACTTT

J gene: TRBJ2-3
D gene: NA
clone size: NA
CDR3 length: 15
V gene: TRBV4-1
CDR3 protein: CASSLVDRRTDTQYF
CDR3 DNA: TGCGCCAGCAGCCTAGTCGACAGACGGACAGATACGCAGTATTTT

J gene: TRBJ2-7
D gene: TRBD1
clone size: NA
CDR3 length: 14
V gene: TRBV28
CDR3 protein: CASSSTGAGYEQYF
CDR3 DNA: TGTGCCAGCAGTTCTACAGGGGCCGGCTACGAGCAGTACTTC

J gene: TRBJ1-2
D gene: NA
clone size: NA
CDR3 length: 19
V gene: TRBV27
CDR3 protein: CASSLTRVRGSSFDYGYTF
CDR3 DNA: TGTGCCAGCAGTTTGACACGTGTGCGGGGTTCCTCCTTTGACTATGGCTACACCTTC

J gene: TRBJ1-2
D gene: TRBD1
clone size: NA
CDR3 length: 14
V gene: TRBV2
CDR3 protein: CASSTSQGAYGYTF
CDR3 DNA: TGTGCCAGCAGCACGTCACAGGGGGCCTATGGCTACACCTTC

J gene: TRBJ2-7
D gene: NA
clone size: NA
CDR3 length: 15
V gene: TRBV6-2/TRBV6-3
CDR3 protein: CASSYGPGSTYEQYF
CDR3 DNA: TGTGCCAGCAGTTACGGTCCGGGTTCGACCTACGAGCAGTACTTC

J gene: TRBJ2-7
D gene: TRBD2
clone size: NA
CDR3 length: 15
V gene: TRBV7-2
CDR3 protein: CASSPTGGSSYEQYF
CDR3 DNA: TGTGCCAGCAGCCCTACCGGGGGGAGCTCCTACGAGCAGTACTTC

J gene: TRBJ2-7
D gene: TRBD1
clone size: NA
CDR3 length: 16
V gene: TRBV5-1
CDR3 protein: CASKPGGQLLTYEQYF
CDR3 DNA: TGCGCCAGCAAGCCAGGGGGACAACTACTGACCTACGAGCAGTACTTC

J gene: TRBJ1-6
D gene: TRBD1
clone size: NA
CDR3 length: 15
V gene: TRBV6-6
CDR3 protein: CASSLGTGGNSPLHF
CDR3 DNA: TGTGCCAGCAGTCTCGGGACAGGGGGTAATTCACCCCTCCACTTT

J gene: TRBJ2-7
D gene: NA
clone size: NA
CDR3 length: 15
V gene: TRBV27
CDR3 protein: CASSLKQARPYEQYF
CDR3 DNA: TGTGCCAGCAGTTTGAAACAGGCCCGTCCCTACGAGCAGTACTTC

J gene: TRBJ2-1
D gene: NA
clone size: NA
CDR3 length: 17
V gene: TRBV7-9
CDR3 protein: CASTRGGTDEQEDEQFF
CDR3 DNA: TGTGCCAGCACCAGGGGGGGAACGGACGAACAAGAGGATGAGCAGTTCTTC

J gene: TRBJ1-2
D gene: TRBD1
clone size: once
CDR3 length: 16
V gene: TRBV7-2
CDR3 protein: CASHGPTGGNSYGYTF
CDR3 DNA: TGTGCCAGCCACGGCCCGACAGGGGGAAATTCCTATGGCTACACCTTC

J gene: TRBJ1-3
D gene: NA
clone size: once
CDR3 length: 15
V gene: TRBV10-3
CDR3 protein: CAISESDTSGNTIYF
CDR3 DNA: TGTGCCATCAGTGAGTCGGACACGTCGGGAAACACCATATATTTT

J gene: TRBJ2-3
D gene: NA
clone size: NA
CDR3 length: 14
V gene: TRBV5-1
CDR3 protein: CASSDIASTDTQYF
CDR3 DNA: TGCGCCAGCAGCGATATAGCGAGCACAGATACGCAGTATTTT